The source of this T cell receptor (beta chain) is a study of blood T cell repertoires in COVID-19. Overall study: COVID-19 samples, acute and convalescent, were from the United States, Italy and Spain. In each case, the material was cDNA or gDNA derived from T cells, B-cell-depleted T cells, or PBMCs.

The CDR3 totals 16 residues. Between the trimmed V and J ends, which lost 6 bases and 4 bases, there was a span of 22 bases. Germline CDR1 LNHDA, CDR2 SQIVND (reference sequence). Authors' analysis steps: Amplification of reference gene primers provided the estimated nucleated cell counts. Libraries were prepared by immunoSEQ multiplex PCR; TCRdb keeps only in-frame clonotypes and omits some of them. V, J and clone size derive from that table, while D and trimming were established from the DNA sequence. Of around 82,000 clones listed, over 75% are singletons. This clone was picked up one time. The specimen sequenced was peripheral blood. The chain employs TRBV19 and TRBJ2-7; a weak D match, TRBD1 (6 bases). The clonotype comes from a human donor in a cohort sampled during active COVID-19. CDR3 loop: CASSGQGPQLGYEQYF. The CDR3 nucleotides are TGTGCCAGTAGCGGGCAGGGGCCCCAACTTGGGTACGAGCAGTACTTC.